This passage covers 27 T cell receptor beta chains from one sample sequenced in a study of T-cell reconstitution after alpha-beta-depleted transplantation in children. Preparation of the TCRbeta library involved a method that used unique molecular identifiers. MiXCR was run by TCRdb on the PCR reads, yielding one entry per CDR3 protein. The profile shows about 640,000 distinct CDR3 sequences, around 16% of them singletons. The sample here was PBMCs from the stem cell graft donor, taken from the stem cell graft. The receptors stem from a human donor who donated a stem cell graft to a child with acute myeloid leukemia.

This clonotype came up many times. The chain employs TRBV20-1 and TRBJ2-1; maybe TRBD2 (6 bases). Trimming cost V 8 bases and J 6 bases, with 17 bases left between them. Germline CDR1 reads DFQATT; CDR2 reads SNEGSKA (reference sequence). This CDR3 contains 13 residues. CDR3 in DNA: TGCAGTTCCGGGAGTTATGTTCCCAATGAGCAGTTCTTC. This translates into CSSGSYVPNEQFF.

V is TRBV9 and J is TRBJ1-2, with TRBD1 matching 8 bases. The trim removed 0 bases at V and 6 bases at J, leaving 7 bases unmatched. Germline V CDR1 and CDR2: SGDLS, YYNGEE. The CDR3 totals 15 residues. The CDR3 is CASSVGQGKVDGYTF. The CDR3 DNA reads as TGTGCCAGCAGCGTAGGACAGGGGAAGGTGGATGGCTACACCTTC.

The chain is built from TRBV7-2 and TRBJ1-4; no clear D gene. V was pared by 6 bases and J by 8 bases, with 16 bases between. CDR3 size: 14 residues. CDR1 and CDR2 from the germline V gene are SGHTA and FQGNSA. The CDR3 DNA is TGTGCCAGCAGACCCGGACTGTCGGTGGAAAAACTGTTTTTT. It codes for CASRPGLSVEKLFF.

A few counts support this clonotype. V gene TRBV5-1 combines with J gene TRBJ1-1; D unresolved. CDR3 length: 13 amino acids. V lost 2 bases, J lost 5 bases, and 10 bases lay in between. Germline CDR1 and CDR2: SGHRS and YFSETQ. CDR3 sequence: CASSFSDGTEAFF. In DNA, the CDR3 is TGCGCCAGCAGCTTTTCAGACGGTACTGAAGCTTTCTTT.

This clonotype was observed a few times. The chain recombines TRBV4-3 with TRBJ2-1; D gene ambiguous. Germline values: CDR1 LGHNA, CDR2 YSLEER. This CDR3 has 16 amino acids. V dropped 0 bases and J dropped 0 bases, with 9 bases sitting between them. The DNA for the CDR3 is TGCGCCAGCAGCCAAGATATACGGAGCTCCTACAATGAGCAGTTCTTC. Amino acids: CASSQDIRSSYNEQFF.

This clonotype was recorded many times. The CDR3, as DNA: TGCAGTGCTTACACTAGCGGGGGGCCGAGCTCCTACAATGAGCAGTTCTTC. Translation: CSAYTSGGPSSYNEQFF. The chain employs TRBV20-1 and TRBJ2-1, with 12 positions matching TRBD2. This CDR3 contains 17 residues. The junction had 8 bases not matched to a gene; V was cut back by 5 bases and J by 0 bases. CDR1 is DFQATT, CDR2 SNEGSKA, per germline (reference sequence).

This clonotype was counted only a few times. This rearrangement joins TRBV12-3 or TRBV12-4 to TRBJ2-3; 7 bases agree with TRBD2. There are 16 residues in the CDR3. The J segment lost 6 bases and the V segment lost 5 bases, leaving 14 bases of the junction unmatched. CDR3 amino acids: CASSPGLRGSTDTQYF. Here the CDR3 DNA reads TGTGCCAGCAGTCCGGGACTAAGGGGTTCAACTGATACGCAGTATTTT.

This clonotype was seen many times. The chain uses TRBV7-2 and TRBJ2-3, with 10 positions matching TRBD2. V shed 1 base and J 4 bases; nucleotides not matched to a gene: 5. CDR3 length: 16 residues. The germline V gene has CDR1 SGHTA and CDR2 FQGNSA. The CDR3 DNA is TGTGCCAGCAGCTTAGACCGCGGGACTAGCGCAGATACGCAGTATTTT. It is translated as CASSLDRGTSADTQYF.

In its sample, this clonotype was seen many times. CDR3 residues: CSVNPGTDGYTF. Here the CDR3 DNA reads TGCAGTGTCAACCCGGGGACAGATGGCTACACCTTC. The rearrangement links TRBV20-1 to TRBJ1-2, with 7 positions matching TRBD1. With 7 bases clipped from V and 6 bases from J, the junction kept 8 bases outside the gene matches. The CDR3 loop spans 12 amino acids. The germline CDR1 and CDR2 sequences are DFQATT and SNEGSKA (reference sequence).

This clonotype was observed at least ten times. The rearrangement uses TRBV6-5 and TRBJ1-1; the match to TRBD1 covers 9 bases. Germline V gene sequence: CDR1 MNHEY, CDR2 SVGAGI. V was clipped by 6 bases and J by 4 bases; unmatched bases: 12. This CDR3 has 16 residues. CDR3: CASRILRDRDGTEAFF. Written as DNA, the CDR3 is TGTGCCAGCAGAATACTCCGGGACAGGGACGGCACTGAAGCTTTCTTT.

In this sample, this clonotype turned up many times. V and J are TRBV20-1 and TRBJ2-1; a weak D match, TRBD1 (6 bases). V lost 8 bases and J 12 bases, leaving 20 bases between the germline ends. The CDR3 has 12 amino acids. Germline CDR1 is DFQATT and CDR2 is SNEGSKA (reference sequence). The CDR3 spells CSPIIGGVGQFF. The CDR3 region has the DNA TGCAGTCCGATTATTGGGGGCGTAGGGCAGTTCTTC.

This clonotype was detected only a few times. The chain combines TRBV10-3 with TRBJ2-1; perhaps D is TRBD1 or TRBD2 (7 bases each). This CDR3 contains 16 residues. Germline values: CDR1 ENHRY, CDR2 SYGVKD. V was cut by 3 bases and J by 3 bases, with 15 bases left in between. This CDR3 reads CAISDGEGADYNEQFF. The CDR3 bases are TGTGCCATCAGTGACGGGGAGGGGGCCGACTACAATGAGCAGTTCTTC.

This clonotype was seen only a few times. V and J are TRBV12-3 or TRBV12-4 and TRBJ2-1, with 9 bases that match TRBD2. Trimming removed 6 bases from V and 2 bases from J; junction bases left unmatched: 8. The CDR3 runs to 16 residues. The CDR3 DNA reads TGTGCCAGCAGCCTTCCCATAGCGGGGGCCTACAATGAGCAGTTCTTC. The encoded protein is CASSLPIAGAYNEQFF.

This clonotype was seen many times. V usage is TRBV20-1 and J usage is TRBJ1-2, with D unresolved. Trimming shortened V by 6 bases and J by 5 bases, and 16 bases separated the two germline ends. The CDR3 is 13 residues long. The germline V gene has CDR1 DFQATT and CDR2 SNEGSKA (reference sequence). The CDR3 DNA sequence: TGCAGTGCCCGACCCGGGGTACGTTATGGCTACACCTTC. It yields the protein CSARPGVRYGYTF.

This clonotype was picked up many times. The V gene is TRBV7-3, the J gene TRBJ1-1; a possible D gene is TRBD1 (6 bases). V lost 1 base to trimming and J lost 9 bases, with 15 bases between them. The CDR3 extends over 14 amino acids. The germline gives CDR1 SGHTA, CDR2 FQGTGA. CDR3 DNA: TGTGCCAGCAGCTTAAGGGGGGGCGGGGACCAAGCTTTCTTT. Its translation: CASSLRGGGDQAFF. The full variable domain, rest sourced from reference TRBV7-3 and TRBJ1-1, is GAGVSQTPSNKVTEKGKYVELRCDPISGHTALYWYRQSLGQGPEFLIYFQGTGAADDSGLPNDRFFAVRPEGSVSTLKIQRTERGDSAVYLCASSLRGGGDQAFFGQGTRLTVV.

This clonotype was observed at least ten times. The rearrangement joins TRBV20-1 to TRBJ2-1; 10 nucleotides line up with TRBD2. Trimming took 4 bases from V and 9 from J; bases not matched to a gene: 9. Germline lookup yields CDR1 DFQATT and CDR2 SNEGSKA (reference sequence). This CDR3 spans 14 amino acids. The CDR3 sequence is CSANQRGGPGEQFF. CDR3 bases: TGCAGTGCTAACCAGCGGGGGGGCCCGGGTGAGCAGTTCTTC.

The chain combines TRBV11-2 with TRBJ2-5, with D possibly matching TRBD1 (5 bases). This CDR3 has 15 amino acids. The germline V gene has CDR1 SGHAT and CDR2 FQNNGV. Trimming cost V 2 bases and J 4 bases, with 14 bases left between them. The CDR3 nucleotides read TGTGCCAGCAGCTTAAACACAGGACCCCTAGAGACCCAGTACTTC. Translated, it gives CASSLNTGPLETQYF.

In the case of this clonotype: One end of the junction is discordant with germline, which a read error may explain. V usage is TRBV7-3 and J usage is TRBJ2-7; D is uncertain. CDR3 length: 11 amino acids. Germline V lookup: CDR1 SGHTA, CDR2 FQGTGA. The CDR3 reads CSSSFNHEQYF. The CDR3 DNA reads TGTTCCAGCAGCTTTAACCACGAGCAGTACTTC.

The chain links TRBV18 to TRBJ1-1; no clear D. Germline lookup yields CDR1 KGHSH and CDR2 LQKENI. This CDR3 comprises 13 residues. The germline V and J ends were trimmed by 0 bases and 6 bases, with 8 bases remaining between them. The CDR3 sequence: CASSPPRWSEAFF. The CDR3 nucleotides are TGTGCCAGCTCACCACCGAGGTGGTCTGAAGCTTTCTTT.

This clonotype was recorded at least ten times. The chain has TRBV20-1 and TRBJ1-1, with D unresolved. This CDR3 is 14 amino acids long. Germline CDR1 is DFQATT and CDR2 is SNEGSKA (reference sequence). Trimming stripped 1 base from V and 5 bases from J, with 14 bases between. The CDR3 DNA reads TGCAGTGCTAGAGTCAACGTTCCGAGGACTGAAGCTTTCTTT. Translated: CSARVNVPRTEAFF.

In this sample, this clonotype turned up many times. The chain is built from TRBV10-2 and TRBJ1-4, with unresolved D. Trimming took 5 bases from V and 5 from J, leaving 6 bases between them. CDR3 length: 12 amino acids. The germline gives CDR1 WSHSY, CDR2 SAAADI. As DNA, the CDR3 is TGCGCCAGCAGTAAAGGGAATGAAAAACTGTTTTTT. This sequence encodes CASSKGNEKLFF.

This clonotype was observed a handful of times. The chain uses TRBV12-3 or TRBV12-4 and TRBJ1-6; D uncertain. The CDR3 is made up of 15 amino acids. Trimming pared 7 bases from V and 9 bases from J, leaving 19 bases between. Written as DNA, the CDR3 is TGTGCCAGCACCGAGCAGGCAGGCCGAGCTTCACCCCTCCACTTT. It encodes CASTEQAGRASPLHF.

There are many counts of this clonotype. The V gene is TRBV20-1, the J gene TRBJ1-6, with TRBD1 matching 8 bases. The CDR3 contains 13 residues. The germline V gene has CDR1 DFQATT and CDR2 SNEGSKA (reference sequence). Losses at the gene ends were 5 bases for V and 10 bases for J; bases not matched to a gene: 7. CDR3 in DNA: TGCAGTGCTCTGTCCGGGACAGGATCACCCCTCCACTTT. Residues: CSALSGTGSPLHF.

In its sample, this clonotype was seen a few times. The rearrangement links TRBV12-3 or TRBV12-4 to TRBJ2-7, with 13 bases lining up with TRBD2. V shed 6 bases, J shed 2 bases, and the junction held 4 bases outside the gene matches. The length of the CDR3 is 15 residues. Here the CDR3 reads CASSRTSGGTYEQYF. The DNA for the CDR3 is TGTGCCAGCAGCCGGACTAGCGGGGGTACCTACGAGCAGTACTTC.

The gene calls are TRBV30 and TRBJ1-5; D is possibly TRBD1 (5 bases). The ends were cut back, 2 bases at V and 5 bases at J, with 10 bases in the middle. Germline V lookup: CDR1 GTSNPN, CDR2 SVGIG (reference sequence). The CDR3 consists of 13 residues. The CDR3 DNA reads TGTGCCTGGAGTAAGGGCAGGGATCAGCCCCAGCATTTT. Translating it yields CAWSKGRDQPQHF.

The chain is built from TRBV7-8 and TRBJ2-2; 12 positions agree with TRBD1. This CDR3 has 19 residues. CDR1 and CDR2 from the germline V gene are SGHVS and FQNEAQ. Germline trimming cut 7 bases from V and 3 bases from J; bases unmatched to any gene: 15. DNA for the CDR3: TGTGCCAGCACCCTGAAGGGGACAGGGGGCGCCTCGGACACCGGGGAGCTGTTTTTT. Protein sequence: CASTLKGTGGASDTGELFF.

This clonotype was counted ten times or more. The chain is built from TRBV12-3 or TRBV12-4 and TRBJ2-5; D unresolved. The V gene lost 4 bases and the J gene lost 4 bases, with 13 bases spanning the gap. This CDR3 contains 14 residues. CDR3 amino acids: CASSSSTGRETQYF. CDR3 bases: TGTGCCAGCAGTTCCAGCACGGGCCGAGAGACCCAGTACTTC.